The 9 T cell receptor beta chains reported below all come from one sample, sequenced in a study of T cell clusters in autoimmune cytopenias. TRB was amplified by touch-down multiplex PCR, primer pools A and B combined. TCRdb reworked the multiplex PCR reads into one entry per CDR3 protein, no DNA. Recorded for this sample: about 4,200 distinct CDR3 sequences. Each sample's input was about 270 ng genomic DNA, some 40,000 genome equivalents. The data were also submitted as part of a second study, on T cell repertoires in aging, cancer and after chemotherapy.

Sequenced material: peripheral blood. All receptors come from a human donor in good health.

The V gene is TRBV11-2, the J gene TRBJ2-4; the TRBD1 assignment by TCRdb is unverifiable without DNA. CDR3 length: 17 residues. Germline CDR1 is SGHAT and CDR2 is FQNNGV. The chain's CDR3 is CASSLARQGESKNIQYF.

The gene calls are TRBV20-1 and TRBJ2-5; TCRdb designates TRBD2, a call that cannot be tested without DNA. CDR3 size: 16 residues. Germline assignment: CDR1 DFQATT and CDR2 SNEGSKA (reference sequence). This CDR3 reads CSAKASGGAVQETQYF.

By frequency, this clonotype is medium-sized (0.01 to 0.1%). The rearrangement joins TRBV29-1 to TRBJ2-3; TCRdb picks TRBD1, but there is no DNA to check that call. The CDR3 sequence is 13 residues long. Germline loops: CDR1 SQVTM, CDR2 ANQGSEA. This CDR3 reads CSVGQASTDTQYF.

By frequency, this clonotype is medium-sized (0.01 to 0.1%). The chain combines TRBV5-5 with TRBJ2-1; TCRdb's D call of TRBD2 is untestable without DNA. The germline CDR1 and CDR2 sequences are SGHKS and YYEKEE (reference sequence). CDR3 length: 16 amino acids. The CDR3 spells CASSLGLSAGWDEQFF.

The gene calls are TRBV20-1 and TRBJ2-3; TCRdb names TRBD2, which stays unverified in the absence of DNA. Germline V gives CDR1 DFQATT, CDR2 SNEGSKA (reference sequence). This CDR3 comprises 14 residues. The CDR3 loop reads CSAPKGGVTDTQYF.

This CDR3 is CASSYWGAGGTLAKNIQYF. The chain combines TRBV6-5 with TRBJ2-4; absent DNA, TCRdb's TRBD2 call cannot be checked. CDR3 length equals 19 residues. The V gene's germline CDR1 is MNHEY and CDR2 SVGAGI.

This clonotype shows up as medium-sized (0.01 to 0.1%) by frequency. The V and J genes are TRBV12-3 or TRBV12-4 and TRBJ1-5; TCRdb proposes TRBD1, but this gene call is untestable without DNA. The CDR3 length is 14 residues. The CDR3: CASSRDISNQPQHF.

Measured by frequency, this clonotype is medium-sized. CDR3 loop: CAWSLRNLNTEAFF. The J gene is TRBJ1-1, the V gene TRBV30. Germline CDR1 is GTSNPN and CDR2 is SVGIG (reference sequence). The CDR3 is 14 residues long.

CDR3 amino acids: CASSLLTNSGFNEQFF. V usage is TRBV7-7 and J usage is TRBJ2-1. Per the germline V gene, CDR1 is SSHAT and CDR2 is FNYEAQ (reference sequence). The CDR3 is made up of 16 amino acids.